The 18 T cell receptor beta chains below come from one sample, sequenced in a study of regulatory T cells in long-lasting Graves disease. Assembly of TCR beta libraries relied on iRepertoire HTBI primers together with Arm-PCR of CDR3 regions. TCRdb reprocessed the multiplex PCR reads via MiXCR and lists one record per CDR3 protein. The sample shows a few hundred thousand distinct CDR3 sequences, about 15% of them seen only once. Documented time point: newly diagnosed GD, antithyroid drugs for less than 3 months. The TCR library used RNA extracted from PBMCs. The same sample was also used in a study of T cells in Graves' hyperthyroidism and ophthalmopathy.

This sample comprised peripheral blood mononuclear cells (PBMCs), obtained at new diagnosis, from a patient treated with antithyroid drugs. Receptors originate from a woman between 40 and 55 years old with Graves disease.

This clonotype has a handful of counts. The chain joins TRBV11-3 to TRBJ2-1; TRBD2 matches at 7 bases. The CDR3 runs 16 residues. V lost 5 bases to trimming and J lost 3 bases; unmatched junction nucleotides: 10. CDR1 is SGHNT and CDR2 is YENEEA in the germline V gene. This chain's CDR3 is CASSRGSSGYYNEQFF. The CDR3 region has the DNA TGTGCCAGCAGCCGAGGGTCTAGCGGTTACTACAATGAGCAGTTCTTC.

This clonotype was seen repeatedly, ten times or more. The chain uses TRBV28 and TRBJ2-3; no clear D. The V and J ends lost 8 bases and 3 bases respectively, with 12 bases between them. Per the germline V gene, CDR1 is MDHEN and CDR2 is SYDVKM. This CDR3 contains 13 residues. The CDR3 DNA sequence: TGTGCCAGCCACTTCGGTGGGACAGATACGCAGTATTTT. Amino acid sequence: CASHFGGTDTQYF.

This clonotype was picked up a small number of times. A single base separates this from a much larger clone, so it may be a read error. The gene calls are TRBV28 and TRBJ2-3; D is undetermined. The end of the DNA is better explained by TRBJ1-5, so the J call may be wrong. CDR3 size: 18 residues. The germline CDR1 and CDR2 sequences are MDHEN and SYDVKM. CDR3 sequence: CASSPGRGLAGDTDTQHF. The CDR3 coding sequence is TGTGCCAGCAGTCCCGGACGAGGACTAGCGGGAGACACAGATACGCAGCATTTT.

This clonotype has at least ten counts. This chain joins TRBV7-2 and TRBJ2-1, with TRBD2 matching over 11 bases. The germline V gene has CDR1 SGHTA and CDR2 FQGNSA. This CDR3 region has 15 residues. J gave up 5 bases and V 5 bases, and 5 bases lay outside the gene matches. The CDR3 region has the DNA TGTGCCAGCAGCGCCCCTAGCGGGGGGAACAATGAGCAGTTCTTC. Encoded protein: CASSAPSGGNNEQFF.

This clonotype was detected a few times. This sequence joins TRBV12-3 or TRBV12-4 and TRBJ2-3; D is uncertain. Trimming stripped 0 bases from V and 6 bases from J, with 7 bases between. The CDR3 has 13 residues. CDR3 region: CASSLAGRDTQYF. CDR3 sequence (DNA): TGTGCCAGCAGTTTAGCGGGCCGGGATACGCAGTATTTT.

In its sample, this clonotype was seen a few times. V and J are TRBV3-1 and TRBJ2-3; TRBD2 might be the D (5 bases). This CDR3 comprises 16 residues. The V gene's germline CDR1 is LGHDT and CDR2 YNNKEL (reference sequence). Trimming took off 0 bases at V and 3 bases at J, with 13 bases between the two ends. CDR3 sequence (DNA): TGTGCCAGCAGCCAAGAGGGCCACCGGGGAACAGATACGCAGTATTTT. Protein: CASSQEGHRGTDTQYF.

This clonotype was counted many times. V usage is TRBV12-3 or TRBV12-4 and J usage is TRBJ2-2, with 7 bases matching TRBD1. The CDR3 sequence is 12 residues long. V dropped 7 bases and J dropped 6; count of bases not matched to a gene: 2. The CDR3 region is CASNQGAGELFF. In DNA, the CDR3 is TGTGCCAGCAACCAGGGGGCCGGGGAGCTGTTTTTT.

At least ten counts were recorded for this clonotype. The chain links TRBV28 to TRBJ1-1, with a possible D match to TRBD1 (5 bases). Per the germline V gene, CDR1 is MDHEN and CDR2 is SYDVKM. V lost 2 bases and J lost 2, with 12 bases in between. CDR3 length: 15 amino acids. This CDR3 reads CASSLGGRANTEAFF. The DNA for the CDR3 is TGTGCCAGCAGTTTAGGCGGCAGGGCTAACACTGAAGCTTTCTTT.

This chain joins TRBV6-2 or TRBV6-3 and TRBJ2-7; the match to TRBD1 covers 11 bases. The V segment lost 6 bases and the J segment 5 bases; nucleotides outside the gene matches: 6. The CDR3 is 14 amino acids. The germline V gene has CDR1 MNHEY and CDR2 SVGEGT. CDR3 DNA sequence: TGTGCCAGCAGGAGGGACAGGGGGATTGACGAGCAGTACTTC. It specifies CASRRDRGIDEQYF.

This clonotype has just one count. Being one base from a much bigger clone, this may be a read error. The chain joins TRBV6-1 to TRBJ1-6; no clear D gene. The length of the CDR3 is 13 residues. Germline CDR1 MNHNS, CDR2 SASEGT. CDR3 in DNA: TGTGTCAGCACCTTCCCGGATCTTTCACCCCTCCACTTT. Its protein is CVSTFPDLSPLHF.

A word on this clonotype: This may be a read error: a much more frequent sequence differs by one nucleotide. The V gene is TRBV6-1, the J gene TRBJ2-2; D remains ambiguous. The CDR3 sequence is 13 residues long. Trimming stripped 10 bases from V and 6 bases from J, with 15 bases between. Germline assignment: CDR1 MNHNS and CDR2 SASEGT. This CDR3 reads CATIVGRSGELFF. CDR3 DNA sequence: TGTGCCACCATAGTGGGAAGATCCGGGGAGCTGTTTTTT.

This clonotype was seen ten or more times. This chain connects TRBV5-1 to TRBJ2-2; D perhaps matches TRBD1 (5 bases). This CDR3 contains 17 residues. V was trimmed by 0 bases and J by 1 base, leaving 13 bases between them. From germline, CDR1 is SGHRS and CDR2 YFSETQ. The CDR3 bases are TGCGCCAGCAGCTTGGAGGTTCAGGGTCTGAACACCGGGGAGCTGTTTTTT. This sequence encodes CASSLEVQGLNTGELFF.

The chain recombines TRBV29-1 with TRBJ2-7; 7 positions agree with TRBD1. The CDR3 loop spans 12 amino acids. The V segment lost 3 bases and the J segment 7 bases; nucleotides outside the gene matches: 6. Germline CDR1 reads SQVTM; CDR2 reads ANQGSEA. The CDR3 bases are TGCAGCGTTGATCAACAGGGGCATGAGCAGTACTTC. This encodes CSVDQQGHEQYF.

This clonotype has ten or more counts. Here the CDR3 DNA reads TGTGCCAGCACCCTAGTCGACAGCTATGGCTACACCTTC. As protein: CASTLVDSYGYTF. The chain has TRBV7-2 and TRBJ1-2; D is possibly TRBD1 (5 bases). This CDR3 has 13 amino acids. V dropped 7 bases and J dropped 4 bases, with 13 bases sitting between them. Germline CDR1 is SGHTA and CDR2 is FQGNSA. Together with reference TRBV7-2 and TRBJ1-2, the CDR3 gives the full variable domain: GAGVSQSPSNKVTEKGKDVELRCDPISGHTALYWYRQSLGQGLEFLIYFQGNSAPDKSGLPSDRFSAERTGGSVSTLTIQRTQQEDSAVYLCASTLVDSYGYTFGSGTRLTVV.

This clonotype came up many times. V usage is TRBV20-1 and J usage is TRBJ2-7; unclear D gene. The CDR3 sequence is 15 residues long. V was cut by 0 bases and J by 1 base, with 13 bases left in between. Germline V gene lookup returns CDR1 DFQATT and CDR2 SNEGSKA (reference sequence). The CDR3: CSARDLGGGSYEQYF. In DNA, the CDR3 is TGCAGTGCTAGAGATCTAGGCGGCGGTTCCTACGAGCAGTACTTC.

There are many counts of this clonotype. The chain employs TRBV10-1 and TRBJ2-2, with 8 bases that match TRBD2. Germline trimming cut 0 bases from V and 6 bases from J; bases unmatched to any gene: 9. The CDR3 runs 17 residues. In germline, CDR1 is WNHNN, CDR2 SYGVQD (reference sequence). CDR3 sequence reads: CASSESRAGVRSGELFF. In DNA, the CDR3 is TGCGCCAGCAGTGAGTCGAGAGCGGGAGTACGTTCCGGGGAGCTGTTTTTT.

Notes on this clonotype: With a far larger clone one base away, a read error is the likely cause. The CDR3 DNA is TGTGCCAGCAGCTTAGTTGGGGGGAGGGGACAAGTGACCCAGTACTTC. Residues: CASSLVGGRGQVTQYF. The chain carries TRBV11-2 and TRBJ2-1, with D maybe TRBD2 (7 bases). The J call may be incorrect, as the DNA end agrees better with TRBJ2-5. CDR3 length equals 16 residues. The germline gives CDR1 SGHAT, CDR2 FQNNGV.

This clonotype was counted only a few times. The DNA of the CDR3 is TGTGCCAGCAGCTTACAGGCGACGAACACTGAAGCTTTCTTT. Protein product: CASSLQATNTEAFF. The chain couples TRBV7-9 to TRBJ1-1; D uncertain. The CDR3 is made up of 14 amino acids. Looked up from germline, CDR1 is SEHNR and CDR2 is FQNEAQ (reference sequence). The germline V and J ends were trimmed by 2 bases and 1 base, with 8 bases remaining between them.